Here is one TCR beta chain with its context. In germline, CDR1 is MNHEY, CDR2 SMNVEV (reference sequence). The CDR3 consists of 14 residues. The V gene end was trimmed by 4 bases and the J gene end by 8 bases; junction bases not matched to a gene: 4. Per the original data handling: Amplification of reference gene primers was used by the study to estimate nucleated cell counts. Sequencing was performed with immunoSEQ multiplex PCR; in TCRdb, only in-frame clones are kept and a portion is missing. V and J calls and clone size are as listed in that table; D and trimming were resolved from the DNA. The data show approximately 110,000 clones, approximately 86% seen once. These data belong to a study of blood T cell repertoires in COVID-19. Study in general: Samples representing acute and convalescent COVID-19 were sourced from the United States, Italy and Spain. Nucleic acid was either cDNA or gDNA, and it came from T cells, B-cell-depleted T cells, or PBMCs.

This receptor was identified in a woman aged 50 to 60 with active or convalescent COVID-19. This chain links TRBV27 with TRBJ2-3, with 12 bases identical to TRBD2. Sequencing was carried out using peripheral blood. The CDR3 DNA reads TGTGCCAGCAGTTCGACTAGCGGGAGCCCTACGCAGTATTTT. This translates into CASSSTSGSPTQYF.